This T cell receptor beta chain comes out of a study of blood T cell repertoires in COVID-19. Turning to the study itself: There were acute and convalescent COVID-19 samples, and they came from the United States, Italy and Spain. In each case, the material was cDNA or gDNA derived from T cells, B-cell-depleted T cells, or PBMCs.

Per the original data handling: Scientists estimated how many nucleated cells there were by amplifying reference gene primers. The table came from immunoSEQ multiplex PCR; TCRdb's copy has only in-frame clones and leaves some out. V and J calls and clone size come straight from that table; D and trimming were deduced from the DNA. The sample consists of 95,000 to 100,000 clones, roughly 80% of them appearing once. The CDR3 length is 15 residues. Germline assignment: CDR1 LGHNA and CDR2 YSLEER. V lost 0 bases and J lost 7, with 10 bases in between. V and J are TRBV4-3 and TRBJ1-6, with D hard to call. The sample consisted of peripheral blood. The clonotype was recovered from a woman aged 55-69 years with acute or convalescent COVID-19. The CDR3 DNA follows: TGCGCCAGCAGCCAAGATGGATCCGGGAATTCACCCCTCCACTTT. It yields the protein CASSQDGSGNSPLHF.